The present T cell receptor (beta chain) was sequenced within a study of T-cell reconstitution after alpha-beta-depleted transplantation in children. Details on this clonotype: Its antigen is currently unknown.

General study points: Two months or so post-transplant, alpha-beta T cells reportedly derived from several hundred expanded graft clones.

Construction of the TCRbeta library involved unique molecular identifiers. TCRdb independently ran MiXCR on the PCR reads; one entry per CDR3 protein. Of a few hundred thousand distinct CDR3 sequences listed, 25% to 30% are singletons. The source was PBMCs, collected before TCRalphabeta/CD19-depleted stem cell transplant. The clonotype originates from a boy less than two years old with Wiskott-Aldrich syndrome, due to receive a stem cell transplant.

This CDR3 is CASTPLGVTTEAFF. CDR3 nucleotides: TGTGCCAGCACCCCGCTCGGGGTGACCACTGAAGCTTTCTTT. The chain links TRBV5-5 to TRBJ1-1; D remains ambiguous. Trimming removed 6 bases at V and 4 bases at J, with 16 bases between. There are 14 residues in the CDR3. Germline CDR1 reads SGHKS; CDR2 reads YYEKEE (reference sequence). The full variable domain, its missing parts supplied by reference TRBV5-5 and TRBJ1-1, is DAGVTQSPTHLIKTRGQQVTLRCSPISGHKSVSWYQQVLGQGPQFIFQYYEKEERGRGNFPDRFSARQFPNYSSELNVNALLLGDSALYLCASTPLGVTTEAFFGQGTRLTVV.